Below, 32 T cell receptor beta chains from the same sample are listed, as sequenced in a study of blood T cell repertoires in COVID-19. This table comes from immunoSEQ multiplex PCR, and its TCRdb copy is limited to in-frame clones, with some not included. The sample includes tens of thousands of clones, roughly 80% seen only once; the top ten take 11% to 15%. The specimen was peripheral blood. These receptors originate from a human donor with acute or convalescent COVID-19. The donor label of this sample is uncertain.

V and J are TRBV19 and TRBJ1-2, with D possibly being TRBD1 (6 bases). The CDR3 loop spans 17 amino acids. Trimming removed 6 bases at V and 4 bases at J, with 24 bases between. Germline-derived CDR1 and CDR2 are LNHDA and SQIVND (reference sequence). The CDR3 region is CASSETHTGKTRYGYTF. CDR3 sequence (DNA): TGTGCCAGTAGCGAGACCCATACAGGGAAAACACGCTATGGCTACACCTTC.

This clone was recorded a few times. The chain joins TRBV6-5 to TRBJ2-5; the match to TRBD1 covers 7 bases. The CDR3 consists of 14 residues. Germline V gene sequence: CDR1 MNHEY, CDR2 SVGAGI. Unmatched junction bases numbered 5, after V lost 4 bases and J lost 3 bases. The CDR3 here is CASSFQGEEETQYF. The CDR3 region has the DNA TGTGCCAGCAGTTTTCAGGGGGAAGAAGAGACCCAGTACTTC.

The rearrangement links TRBV6-2 or TRBV6-3 to TRBJ1-2, with TRBD1 matching 8 bases. V was clipped by 5 bases and J by 2 bases; unmatched bases: 4. Germline V gene sequence: CDR1 MNHEY, CDR2 SVGEGT. This CDR3 region has 14 residues. CDR3 amino acids: CASSRTGTNYGYTF. CDR3 in DNA: TGTGCCAGCAGTAGGACAGGGACCAACTATGGCTACACCTTC.

The V call is TRBV27, the J call TRBJ2-2; the D gene is possibly TRBD2 (7 bases). The V and J ends lost 5 bases and 4 bases respectively, with 17 bases between them. The CDR3 is 16 residues long. Looked up from germline, CDR1 is MNHEY and CDR2 is SMNVEV (reference sequence). The CDR3 coding sequence is TGTGCCAGCAGTCTTGGGGGGGGGCGTGGCACCGGGGAGCTGTTTTTT. Translation gives CASSLGGGRGTGELFF.

The rearrangement links TRBV19 to TRBJ1-2; a weak D match, TRBD1 (5 bases). Germline V gives CDR1 LNHDA, CDR2 SQIVND (reference sequence). Trimming left V 3 bases short and J 4 bases short, with 21 bases between. This CDR3 is 17 amino acids long. This CDR3 is CASSITGMQGFGYGYTF. The CDR3 DNA follows: TGTGCCAGTAGTATCACAGGAATGCAAGGGTTCGGCTATGGCTACACCTTC.

The chain joins TRBV15 to TRBJ2-3; 8 nucleotides match TRBD1. The length of the CDR3 is 15 residues. V shed 6 bases, J shed 2 bases, and the junction held 7 bases outside the gene matches. The germline V gene encodes CDR1 LNHNV and CDR2 YYDKDF (reference sequence). This CDR3 reads CATSRQGAFTDTQYF. The DNA for the CDR3 is TGTGCCACCAGTCGGCAGGGGGCCTTCACAGATACGCAGTATTTT.

Here the CDR3 reads CASSNKVSNYGYTF. The CDR3 DNA reads as TGTGCCAGCAGTAACAAAGTCTCTAACTATGGCTACACCTTC. The V call is TRBV7-2, the J call TRBJ1-2; D is unresolved. V lost 6 bases to trimming and J lost 0 bases, with 11 bases between them. The CDR3 sequence is 14 residues long. CDR1 SGHTA and CDR2 FQGNSA come from the germline V gene.

The rearrangement links TRBV5-1 to TRBJ2-2; D might be TRBD1 (6 bases). CDR3 size: 15 residues. The V gene's germline CDR1 is SGHRS and CDR2 YFSETQ. Trimming pared 6 bases from V and 3 bases from J, leaving 15 bases between. The CDR3 DNA follows: TGCGCCAGCACCTCCACAGGGTTAGACACCGGGGAGCTGTTTTTT. It translates to CASTSTGLDTGELFF. Together with reference TRBV5-1 and TRBJ2-2, the CDR3 gives the full variable domain: KAGVTQTPRYLIKTRGQQVTLSCSPISGHRSVSWYQQTPGQGLQFLFEYFSETQRNKGNFPGRFSGRQFSNSRSEMNVSTLELGDSALYLCASTSTGLDTGELFFGEGSRLTVL.

This clone came up a few times. CDR3 region: CASQGQGNYGYTF. DNA of the CDR3: TGTGCCAGTCAGGGGCAGGGGAACTATGGCTACACCTTC. V gene TRBV12-3 or TRBV12-4 combines with J gene TRBJ1-2, with a weak D call TRBD1 (6 bases). This CDR3 has 13 amino acids. Trimming took 9 bases from V and 2 from J, leaving 13 bases between them.

This clone was seen a few times. The chain employs TRBV29-1 and TRBJ2-7; TRBD1 matches at 8 bases. V gave up 4 bases and J gave up 2 bases; unmatched junction bases: 4. The CDR3 is 13 amino acids. Germline CDR1 and CDR2: SQVTM and ANQGSEA. The CDR3 DNA sequence: TGCAGCGTTGCCGGGACAGGAGCCTACGAGCAGTACTTC. As protein: CSVAGTGAYEQYF.

The rearrangement links TRBV6-6 to TRBJ1-1, with D maybe TRBD1 (5 bases). CDR1 and CDR2 (germline): MNHNY, SVGAGI (reference sequence). The V end was cut by 6 bases, the J end by 4 bases, with 15 bases between. The CDR3 has 14 amino acids. The CDR3 is CASRSPGGVTEAFF. CDR3 sequence (DNA): TGTGCCAGCAGATCCCCCGGGGGGGTCACTGAAGCTTTCTTT.

This chain connects TRBV19 to TRBJ1-1, with D tentatively TRBD1 (5 bases). CDR1 and CDR2 from the germline V gene are LNHDA and SQIVND (reference sequence). V was trimmed by 4 bases and J by 5 bases, leaving 14 bases between them. The CDR3 is 14 amino acids. CDR3 nucleotides: TGTGCCAGTAGTACCTCAGGTGGGGCTACTGAAGCTTTCTTT. Translated, it gives CASSTSGGATEAFF. The whole variable domain, remainder taken from reference TRBV19 and TRBJ1-1, is DGGITQSPKYLFRKEGQNVTLSCEQNLNHDAMYWYRQDPGQGLRLIYYSQIVNDFQKGDIAEGYSVSREKKESFPLTVTSAQKNPTAFYLCASSTSGGATEAFFGQGTRLTVV.

The gene calls are TRBV3-1 (or the pseudogene TRBV3-2) and TRBJ2-1; D is possibly TRBD2 (5 bases). Germline V gives CDR1 LGHDT, CDR2 YNNKEL (reference sequence). The CDR3 loop spans 15 amino acids. Trimming removed 1 base at V and 2 bases at J, with 9 bases between. The CDR3 is CASSQGTFPYNEQFF. CDR3 DNA sequence: TGTGCCAGCAGCCAAGGGACTTTCCCCTACAATGAGCAGTTCTTC.

This chain joins TRBV4-1 and TRBJ2-3; 9 nucleotides line up with TRBD1. Germline V CDR1 and CDR2: MGHRA, YSYEKL. The CDR3 totals 15 residues. V gave up 4 bases and J gave up 3 bases; unmatched junction bases: 5. The CDR3: CASSLGTGNTDTQYF. In DNA form, the CDR3 reads TGCGCCAGCAGCCTGGGGACAGGGAATACAGATACGCAGTATTTT.

This clone turned up a few times. The chain is built from TRBV28 and TRBJ2-3, with 7 bases identical to TRBD1. The CDR3 has 15 amino acids. Germline-derived CDR1 and CDR2 are MDHEN and SYDVKM. J lost 1 base, V lost 7 bases, and 8 bases had no gene match. CDR3 DNA sequence: TGTGCCAGCAATCAACAGGGGAGAGGCACAGATACGCAGTATTTT. Translating gives CASNQQGRGTDTQYF.

The count of this clone is one. The chain is built from TRBV6-5 and TRBJ1-2; 9 bases agree with TRBD1. CDR1 and CDR2 from the germline V gene are MNHEY and SVGAGI. The trim removed 0 bases at V and 4 bases at J, leaving 3 bases unmatched. The CDR3 consists of 15 residues. The CDR3 region is CASSYSGQGIYGYTF. The DNA for the CDR3 is TGTGCCAGCAGTTACTCGGGACAGGGCATCTATGGCTACACCTTC.

The chain is built from TRBV7-9 and TRBJ2-1, with 13 nucleotides matching TRBD2. Per germline, CDR1 SEHNR and CDR2 FQNEAQ (reference sequence). The CDR3 consists of 19 residues. Losses at the gene ends were 5 bases for V and 1 base for J; bases not matched to a gene: 11. The CDR3 DNA sequence: TGTGCCAGCAGCCCATCCATTCGGACTAGCGGGAGTTCCTACAATGAGCAGTTCTTC. This encodes CASSPSIRTSGSSYNEQFF.

This clone has just one count. The chain has TRBV7-8 and TRBJ1-2; D unclear. The CDR3 is 13 amino acids. V lost 4 bases and J 8 bases, leaving 14 bases between the germline ends. Germline V gene sequence: CDR1 SGHVS, CDR2 FQNEAQ. The DNA of the CDR3 is TGTGCCAGCAGCTCAGCCGGGGAAGGGGGCTACACCTTC. It specifies CASSSAGEGGYTF. Full variable domain (missing parts from reference TRBV7-8 and TRBJ1-2): GAGVSQSPRYKVAKRGQDVALRCDPISGHVSLFWYQQALGQGPEFLTYFQNEAQLDKSGLPSDRFFAERPEGSVSTLKIQRTQQEDSAVYLCASSSAGEGGYTFGSGTRLTVV.

The chain is built from TRBV18 and TRBJ1-1; 10 nucleotides agree with TRBD1. V lost 6 bases to trimming and J lost 11 bases; unmatched junction nucleotides: 9. Germline CDR1 KGHSH, CDR2 LQKENI. The CDR3 has 13 residues. The CDR3 region has the DNA TGTGCCAGCTCCCCCAAGCAGGGACAGGGGGCTTTCTTT. This gives the protein CASSPKQGQGAFF.

The rearrangement links TRBV20-1 to TRBJ2-1, with 7 positions matching TRBD2. The CDR3 has 11 amino acids. Unmatched junction bases numbered 3, after V lost 5 bases and J lost 8 bases. Germline loops: CDR1 DFQATT, CDR2 SNEGSKA (reference sequence). CDR3 sequence reads: CSAALADEQFF. The CDR3 bases are TGCAGTGCTGCCCTAGCGGATGAGCAGTTCTTC.

This sequence joins TRBV11-2 and TRBJ2-1; tentative D call: TRBD1 (5 bases). This CDR3 has 14 residues. Trimming left V 4 bases short and J 3 bases short, with 10 bases between. Germline CDR1 and CDR2: SGHAT and FQNNGV. CDR3 region: CASSSQDHYNEQFF. The CDR3 nucleotides read TGTGCCAGCAGCTCACAGGACCACTACAATGAGCAGTTCTTC.

The V call is TRBV28, the J call TRBJ2-3; perhaps TRBD2 as D (7 bases). The germline V gene has CDR1 MDHEN and CDR2 SYDVKM. The CDR3 sequence is 15 residues long. V lost 7 bases, J lost 5 bases, and 19 bases lay in between. The CDR3 here is CASNRAGFRGDTQYF. The CDR3 coding sequence is TGTGCCAGCAACCGAGCGGGATTCAGGGGAGATACGCAGTATTTT. Complete variable domain (other parts from reference TRBV28 and TRBJ2-3): DVKVTQSSRYLVKRTGEKVFLECVQDMDHENMFWYRQDPGLGLRLIYFSYDVKMKEKGDIPEGYSVSREKKERFSLILESASTNQTSMYLCASNRAGFRGDTQYFGPGTRLTVL.

This clone was observed a single time. This chain links TRBV29-1 with TRBJ1-1; a possible D gene is TRBD1 (5 bases). The CDR3 is 13 residues long. Trimming stripped 5 bases from V and 4 bases from J, with 14 bases between. The germline CDR1 and CDR2 sequences are SQVTM and ANQGSEA. As DNA, the CDR3 is TGCAGCGTTCTCGAGGGACTGTTCACTGAAGCTTTCTTT. As protein: CSVLEGLFTEAFF.

CDR3: CASSLWGGATNEKLFF. In DNA, the CDR3 is TGTGCCAGCAGCTTATGGGGCGGTGCAACTAATGAAAAACTGTTTTTT. This chain uses TRBV7-2 with TRBJ1-4; possibly TRBD1 for D (5 bases). Germline V CDR1 and CDR2: SGHTA, FQGNSA. V was shortened by 2 bases and J by 0 bases, with 10 bases between the two germline ends. The CDR3 loop spans 16 amino acids.

The chain recombines TRBV6-5 with TRBJ2-3, with 10 nucleotides matching TRBD1. The CDR3 is 15 residues long. J gave up 5 bases and V 2 bases, and 4 bases lay outside the gene matches. Germline V CDR1 and CDR2: MNHEY, SVGAGI. CDR3 bases: TGTGCCAGCAGTTACGACAGGGGGCGTGGAGATACGCAGTATTTT. It translates to CASSYDRGRGDTQYF.

The chain is built from TRBV3-1 (or the pseudogene TRBV3-2) and TRBJ2-1; D gene uncertain. Trimming pared 2 bases from V and 4 bases from J, leaving 3 bases between. The germline V gene encodes CDR1 LGHDT and CDR2 YNNKEL (reference sequence). CDR3 length: 12 residues. This chain's CDR3 is CASSQIYNEQFF. The CDR3 bases are TGTGCCAGCAGCCAAATATACAATGAGCAGTTCTTC.

The gene calls are TRBV5-1 and TRBJ2-2; 11 bases fit TRBD1. The CDR3 sequence is 18 residues long. V trimming: 4 bases; J trimming: 7 bases; junction bases outside the gene matches: 15. CDR1 and CDR2 (germline): SGHRS, YFSETQ. CDR3 residues: CASSRGGQGGPWIGELFF. The CDR3 DNA sequence: TGCGCCAGCAGCCGCGGGGGACAGGGGGGCCCGTGGATCGGGGAGCTGTTTTTT.

The chain carries TRBV4-2 and TRBJ1-6; a weak D match, TRBD1 (5 bases). The CDR3 spans 16 residues. Trimming took 0 bases from V and 8 from J, leaving 14 bases between them. CDR1 is LGHNA, CDR2 YNFKEQ, per germline. The CDR3 bases are TGTGCCAGCAGCCAAGATCCAAGGGGTTTTGATTCACCCCTCCACTTT. Its protein is CASSQDPRGFDSPLHF.

The chain employs TRBV6-2 or TRBV6-3 and TRBJ2-7; the D gene is possibly TRBD1 (7 bases). Germline lookup yields CDR1 MNHEY and CDR2 SVGEGT. V gave up 2 bases and J gave up 9 bases, with 23 bases separating them. This CDR3 is built from 16 residues. Written as DNA, the CDR3 is TGTGCCAGCAGTTACGGCGGGCGGGACAGAGCCCAGGGGCAGTACTTC. Amino acid sequence: CASSYGGRDRAQGQYF.

J is TRBJ1-2 and V is TRBV3-1 (or the pseudogene TRBV3-2), with TRBD1 as a possible D gene (6 bases). Germline V gene lookup returns CDR1 LGHDT and CDR2 YNNKEL (reference sequence). The V gene lost 4 bases and the J gene lost 2 bases, with 8 bases spanning the gap. The CDR3 is 13 residues long. The CDR3 here is CASSRDTNYGYTF. The CDR3 DNA is TGTGCCAGCAGCCGGGACACCAACTATGGCTACACCTTC.

This clone was counted a single time. This rearrangement joins TRBV4-2 to TRBJ2-5, with 9 bases that match TRBD2. V lost 0 bases and J lost 1; bases outside the gene matches: 6. This CDR3 has 17 residues. The germline V gene encodes CDR1 LGHNA and CDR2 YNFKEQ. DNA for the CDR3: TGTGCCAGCAGCCAAGACGCGACTAGCGGACCCCAAGAGACCCAGTACTTC. This translates into CASSQDATSGPQETQYF.

The chain carries TRBV14 and TRBJ1-3; TRBD1 is a possible D gene (6 bases). Germline CDR1 reads SGHDN; CDR2 reads FVKESK. This CDR3 has 14 amino acids. Between the trimmed V and J ends, which lost 6 bases and 4 bases, there was a span of 13 bases. In nucleotides, the CDR3 is TGTGCCAGCAGAACTGGACAGCCCGGAAACACCATATATTTT. Its protein is CASRTGQPGNTIYF.